This record concerns one T cell receptor beta chain sequence. The antigen remains undetermined. The entry originates in a study of T cell repertoires in cytomegalovirus infection. The wider study: From public TCR beta signatures came an indication of both CMV infection and matching HLA type. Study results and caveats: Summed public TCR beta family frequency identified CMV carriers bearing the relevant HLA. What dominated the ex vivo response were HLA-C-restricted CMV-specific TCR beta clonotypes.

TCRdb reprocessed the reads via MiXCR and lists one record per CDR3 protein. The sample carries under 200,000 distinct CDR3 sequences, about 30% recorded once. The CDR3 is 11 amino acids. V lost 6 bases, J lost 13 bases, and 9 bases stayed unmatched. Germline V gene sequence: CDR1 MNHEY, CDR2 SVGEGT. The chain uses TRBV6-2 or TRBV6-3 and TRBJ2-7; TRBD1 agrees at 7 bases. Sequencing was carried out using PBMCs. This sequence originates from a human donor in good health (CMV status not recorded). Some clones in this sample may be carry-over from other donors' samples. CDR3: CASSQGDRLYF. The CDR3 DNA sequence: TGTGCCAGCAGCCAAGGGGACAGACTCTACTTC.